One sample yielded the 17 T cell receptor beta chains listed below, sequenced in a study of Ad26.COV2.S vaccination and SARS-CoV-2 variants. Repertoires were generated with immunoSEQ multiplex PCR, while TCRdb's copy carries only in-frame clones and drops some. The sample lists 360,000 or so clones, roughly 87% occurring once. Treatment specified: 15 to 20 received Ad26.COV2.S at low or high dose, single or two shots; roughly 5 received placebo; per-sample allocation not given. The samples were gathered on day 63 after the first injection of vaccine or placebo. Sequenced here: peripheral blood, sampled in a trial of Ad26.COV2.S vaccine versus placebo. The source is a person aged 18-60 years who received the Ad26.COV2.S COVID-19 vaccine or a placebo.

This chain uses TRBV6-2 or TRBV6-3 with TRBJ1-6; TRBD1 is a possible D gene (5 bases). This CDR3 region has 16 residues. CDR1 is MNHEY and CDR2 is SVGEGT in the germline V gene. V shed 5 bases and J shed 5 bases, with 16 bases lying between them. CDR3 bases: TGTGCCAGCAGTCGAAACAGGAGACAGAATAATTCACCCCTCCACTTT. It is translated as CASSRNRRQNNSPLHF.

The gene calls are TRBV5-1 and TRBJ2-5; 11 nucleotides agree with TRBD1. From germline, CDR1 is SGHRS and CDR2 YFSETQ. This CDR3 contains 15 residues. V shed 0 bases and J 5 bases; nucleotides not matched to a gene: 3. The CDR3 protein is CASSLGTGGGETQYF. CDR3 nucleotide sequence: TGCGCCAGCAGCTTGGGGACAGGGGGCGGGGAGACCCAGTACTTC.

The CDR3 bases are TGCAGCGTTGAGAAAAGGATGAACACTGAAGCTTTCTTT. Its protein is CSVEKRMNTEAFF. The rearrangement uses TRBV29-1 and TRBJ1-1; D not certain. CDR1 is SQVTM, CDR2 ANQGSEA, per germline. The CDR3 sequence is 13 residues long. Between the trimmed V and J ends, which lost 3 bases and 0 bases, there was a span of 8 bases.

This clone showed up many times. The gene calls are TRBV27 and TRBJ1-6, with D possibly matching TRBD1 (5 bases). CDR1 and CDR2 (germline): MNHEY, SMNVEV (reference sequence). V lost 7 bases, J lost 8 bases, and 15 bases lay in between. The CDR3 spans 14 residues. The CDR3 loop reads CASTQNEGHSPLHF. The DNA of the CDR3 is TGTGCCAGCACCCAAAACGAGGGGCATTCACCCCTCCACTTT.

The V call is TRBV6-1, the J call TRBJ2-7, with D hard to call. In germline, CDR1 is MNHNS, CDR2 SASEGT. V lost 2 bases, J lost 7 bases, and 15 bases lay in between. This CDR3 has 14 amino acids. This CDR3 is CASSESGRLGEQYF. The CDR3 nucleotides read TGTGCCAGCAGTGAATCGGGCCGGTTGGGGGAGCAGTACTTC.

The V and J genes are TRBV5-4 and TRBJ2-6; D ambiguous. The CDR3 is made up of 14 amino acids. V lost 0 bases, J lost 18 bases, and 19 bases lay in between. The germline gives CDR1 SGHNT, CDR2 YYREEE (reference sequence). CDR3 region: CASSLGPSQGFRTF. In nucleotides, the CDR3 is TGTGCCAGCAGCTTGGGGCCGTCTCAAGGTTTCCGGACTTTC.

The chain has TRBV11-3 and TRBJ2-2, with 7 bases lining up with TRBD1. In germline, CDR1 is SGHNT, CDR2 YENEEA. V shed 5 bases and J 0 bases; nucleotides not matched to a gene: 12. The CDR3 sequence is 18 residues long. The DNA of the CDR3 is TGTGCCAGCAGCCCCAGGGACAGAGACGACCCGAACACCGGGGAGCTGTTTTTT. It yields the protein CASSPRDRDDPNTGELFF.

The sample holds a few counts of this clone. The chain has TRBV4-3 and TRBJ2-3; D may be TRBD2 (6 bases). V was shortened by 0 bases and J by 6 bases, with 16 bases between the two germline ends. This CDR3 region has 16 residues. Germline V gives CDR1 LGHNA, CDR2 YSLEER. DNA of the CDR3: TGCGCCAGCAGCCAAGATTTGCGGGGCGCCATTGATACGCAGTATTTT. Translation gives CASSQDLRGAIDTQYF.

The chain combines TRBV19 with TRBJ2-7, with D perhaps TRBD1 or TRBD2 (5 bases each). V was clipped by 5 bases and J by 6 bases, with 17 bases between them. Germline CDR1 reads LNHDA; CDR2 reads SQIVND (reference sequence). This CDR3 is 14 amino acids long. In nucleotides, the CDR3 is TGTGCCAGTAGTTCCAGGGACCACTTTATCGAGCAGTACTTC. Protein: CASSSRDHFIEQYF. The variable domain in full, completed from reference TRBV19 and TRBJ2-7, reads DGGITQSPKYLFRKEGQNVTLSCEQNLNHDAMYWYRQDPGQGLRLIYYSQIVNDFQKGDIAEGYSVSREKKESFPLTVTSAQKNPTAFYLCASSSRDHFIEQYFGPGTRLTVT.

The CDR3 DNA follows: TGTGCCAGCAGCCAAGATGCAGGAGGTGGTGAAGCTTTCTTT. This encodes CASSQDAGGGEAFF. The chain has TRBV4-2 and TRBJ1-1; D is uncertain. Deletions cut 0 bases from V and 7 bases from J, with 12 bases between. The CDR3 length is 14 residues. Germline CDR1 reads LGHNA; CDR2 reads YNFKEQ.

This clone turned up a few times. The gene calls are TRBV6-6 and TRBJ1-5; D is uncertain. Trimming removed 4 bases from V and 11 bases from J, with 12 bases in between. The CDR3 length is 12 residues. From germline, CDR1 is MNHNY and CDR2 SVGAGI (reference sequence). Here the CDR3 reads CASSSSDTTQHF. DNA for the CDR3: TGTGCCAGCAGTTCCAGTGATACGACCCAGCATTTT.

The rearrangement uses TRBV13 and TRBJ2-1; 12 nucleotides agree with TRBD2. The CDR3 is 14 residues long. The germline gives CDR1 PRHDT, CDR2 FYEKMQ (reference sequence). Trimming removed 6 bases from V and 8 bases from J; junction bases left unmatched: 5. The CDR3 here is CASSTLAGGDEQFF. Written as DNA, the CDR3 is TGTGCCAGCAGTACCCTAGCGGGGGGGGATGAGCAGTTCTTC.

J is TRBJ1-3 and V is TRBV2; a possible D gene is TRBD1 (6 bases). The germline V gene has CDR1 SNHLY and CDR2 FYNNEI. This CDR3 is 14 amino acids long. V shed 6 bases and J shed 2 bases, with 11 bases lying between them. The CDR3 sequence: CASRDREPGNTIYF. DNA for the CDR3: TGTGCCAGCAGGGACAGAGAACCTGGAAACACCATATATTTT.

V gene TRBV27 combines with J gene TRBJ2-1; 9 bases are a match to TRBD1. The CDR3 spans 16 residues. Germline-derived CDR1 and CDR2 are MNHEY and SMNVEV (reference sequence). The V and J ends lost 2 bases and 1 base, in that order; junction bases with no gene match: 3. Here the CDR3 DNA reads TGTGCCAGCAGTTTAACGGGACAGGGATCCTACAATGAGCAGTTCTTC. This codes for CASSLTGQGSYNEQFF.

The chain uses TRBV19 and TRBJ1-1; D call uncertain. Germline CDR1 and CDR2: LNHDA and SQIVND (reference sequence). Trimming cost V 7 bases and J 0 bases, with 18 bases left between them. This CDR3 has 16 residues. This chain's CDR3 is CASTQGRGQVNTEAFF. The DNA for the CDR3 is TGTGCCAGTACCCAAGGGCGAGGTCAGGTGAACACTGAAGCTTTCTTT.

V gene TRBV30 combines with J gene TRBJ1-2; D possibly corresponds to TRBD1 (6 bases). Trimming removed 1 base at V and 5 bases at J, with 14 bases between. CDR3 length: 14 residues. Germline CDR1 GTSNPN, CDR2 SVGIG (reference sequence). CDR3 in DNA: TGTGCCTGGAGTGGGGGGCAAACACTGTATGGCTACACCTTC. Translation: CAWSGGQTLYGYTF.

The CDR3 loop is CAWSSAIEKLFF. CDR3 DNA: TGTGCCTGGAGTTCCGCGATTGAAAAACTGTTTTTT. The V and J genes are TRBV30 and TRBJ1-4; D unclear. Germline lookup yields CDR1 GTSNPN and CDR2 SVGIG (reference sequence). There are 12 residues in the CDR3. The germline V and J ends were trimmed by 2 bases and 7 bases, with 8 bases remaining between them.